This T cell receptor (beta chain) is drawn from a study of blood T cell repertoires in COVID-19. Study context: The United States, Italy and Spain were the sources of the acute and convalescent COVID-19 samples. T cells, B-cell-depleted T cells, or PBMCs supplied cDNA or gDNA.

Original analysis: For nucleated cells, counts were estimated from reference gene primer amplification. Produced via immunoSEQ multiplex PCR; TCRdb's table is partial and in-frame only. V and J calls and clone size come straight from that table; D and trimming were deduced from the DNA. The table lists some 370,000 clones, about 90% of them singletons. Trimming at V came to 5 bases and at J to 5 bases, leaving 7 bases not matched to a gene. CDR1 is SGHTA, CDR2 FQGNSA, per germline. The CDR3 is 15 residues long. A single count supports this clone. The V call is TRBV7-2, the J call TRBJ1-4, with 8 bases fitting TRBD1. The clonotype originates from a man younger than 35 with active or convalescent COVID-19. Sequenced: peripheral blood. The CDR3 here is CASSAWDRKNEKLFF. The CDR3 nucleotides are TGTGCCAGCAGCGCATGGGACAGGAAGAATGAAAAACTGTTTTTT.